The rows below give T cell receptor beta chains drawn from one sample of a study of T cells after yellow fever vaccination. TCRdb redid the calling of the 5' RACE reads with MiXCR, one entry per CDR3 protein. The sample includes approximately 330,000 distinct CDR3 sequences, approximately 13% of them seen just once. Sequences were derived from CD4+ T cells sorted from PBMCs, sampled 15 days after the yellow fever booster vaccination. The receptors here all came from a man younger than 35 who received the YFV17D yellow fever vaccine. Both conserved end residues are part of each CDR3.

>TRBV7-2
CASSSLLDGLITGELFF
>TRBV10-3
CAIRRQGASYGYTF
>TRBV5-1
CASSLMGETEAFF
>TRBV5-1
CASSLGGFNTEAFF
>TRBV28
CASRYRAALYNEQFF
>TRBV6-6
CASMWNTDTQYF
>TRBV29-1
CSVGSGSDYGYTF
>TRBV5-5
CASRQASNTGELFF
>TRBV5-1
CASSLEGKGKLFF
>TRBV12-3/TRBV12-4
CASSPQPRYRGGYTF
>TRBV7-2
CASSLEGRGNYGYTF
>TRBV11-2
CASSPDHEQYF
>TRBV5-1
CASSLGIRALRYNEQFF
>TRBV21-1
CASSQSEGQGYLSNQPQHF
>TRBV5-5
CASSAGTGGTGELFF
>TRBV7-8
CASRHEAGGGDTQYF
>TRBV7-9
CASSLELLSETQYF
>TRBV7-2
CASSQDYHQPQHF
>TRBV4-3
CASSQGAGGRRSTDTQYF
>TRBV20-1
CSEGRATEAFF
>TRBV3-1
CASSQAPGTSYEQYF
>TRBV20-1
CCRGQDNYGYTF
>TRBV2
CASRFDREDPHGYTF
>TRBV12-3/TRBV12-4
CASRLVLEGWKNEQFF
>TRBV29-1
CSVQRMGEPQHF
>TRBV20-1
CSAARGGGEDTEAFF